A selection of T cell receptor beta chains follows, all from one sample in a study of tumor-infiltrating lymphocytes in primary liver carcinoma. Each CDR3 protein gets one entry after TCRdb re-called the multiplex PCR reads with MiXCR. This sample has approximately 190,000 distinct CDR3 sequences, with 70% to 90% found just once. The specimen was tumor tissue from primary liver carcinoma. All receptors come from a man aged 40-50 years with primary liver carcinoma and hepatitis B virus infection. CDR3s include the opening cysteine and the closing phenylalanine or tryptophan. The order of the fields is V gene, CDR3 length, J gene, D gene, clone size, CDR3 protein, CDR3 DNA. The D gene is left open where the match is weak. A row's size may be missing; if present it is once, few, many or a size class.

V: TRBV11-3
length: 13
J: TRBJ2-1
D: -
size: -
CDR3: CASSFAPPLEQFF
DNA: TGTGCCAGCAGCTTCGCGCCACCTCTTGAGCAGTTCTTC

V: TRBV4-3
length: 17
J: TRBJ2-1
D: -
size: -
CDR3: CVSSQEPVGMSYNEQFF
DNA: TGTGTCAGCAGCCAAGAGCCCGTGGGGATGTCCTACAATGAGCAGTTCTTC

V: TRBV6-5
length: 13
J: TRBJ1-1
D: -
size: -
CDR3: CVSSLVSYTEAFF
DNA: TGTGTCAGCAGTCTAGTCAGTTACACTGAAGCTTTCTTT

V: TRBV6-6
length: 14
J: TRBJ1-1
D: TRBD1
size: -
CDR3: CASFGDSKNTEALF
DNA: TGTGCCAGCTTCGGGGACAGTAAGAACACTGAAGCTTTATTT

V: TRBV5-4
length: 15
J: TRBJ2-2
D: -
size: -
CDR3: CSSSPGQANTGELFF
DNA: TGTTCCAGTAGCCCGGGACAAGCGAACACCGGGGAGCTGTTTTTT

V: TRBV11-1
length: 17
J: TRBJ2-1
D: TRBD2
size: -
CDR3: CARSSPSTSGSRNEQFF
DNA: TGTGCCAGAAGCTCCCCCTCGACTAGCGGGAGCCGAAATGAACAGTTCTTC

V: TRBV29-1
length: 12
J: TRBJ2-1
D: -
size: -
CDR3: CSVEPMGNERFF
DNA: TGCAGCGTTGAACCCATGGGGAATGAGCGGTTCTTT

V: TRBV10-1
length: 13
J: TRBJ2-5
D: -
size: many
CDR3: CASSQDRKETQYF
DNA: TGCGCCAGCAGCCAAGACAGAAAAGAGACCCAGTACTTC

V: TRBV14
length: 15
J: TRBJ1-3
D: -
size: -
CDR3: CASSQDHRSGNNIYF
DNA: TGTGCCAGCAGCCAAGATCACAGGTCTGGAAACAACATATATTTT

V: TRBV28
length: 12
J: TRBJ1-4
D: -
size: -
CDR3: CASSSQNEELFF
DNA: TGTGCCAGCAGTTCCCAGAATGAAGAACTGTTTTTT

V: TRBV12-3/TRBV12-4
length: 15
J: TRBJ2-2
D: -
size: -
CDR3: CASSPGSSTDGVLFF
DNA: TGTGCCAGCTCACCGGGGAGTAGCACTGACGGGGTACTGTTTTTT

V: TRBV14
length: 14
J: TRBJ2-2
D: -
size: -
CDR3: CASSTNRGAGELLF
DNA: TGCGCCAGCAGCACAAACCGGGGGGCCGGGGAGCTGCTTTTT

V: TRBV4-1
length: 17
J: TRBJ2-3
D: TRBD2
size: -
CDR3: CASSRSMDSGRTDTEYF
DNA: TGTGCCAGCAGCCGGTCGATGGATAGCGGGAGGACAGATACGGAGTATTTT

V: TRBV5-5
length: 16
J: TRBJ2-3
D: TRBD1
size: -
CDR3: CASSDGDRGMSDTQYF
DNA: TGTGCCAGCAGCGATGGGGACAGAGGGATGTCAGATACACAGTATTTT

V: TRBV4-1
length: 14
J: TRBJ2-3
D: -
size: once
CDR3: CASSHTHITDTQYF
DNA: TGCGCCAGCAGCCACACCCATATCACAGATACGCAGTATTTC

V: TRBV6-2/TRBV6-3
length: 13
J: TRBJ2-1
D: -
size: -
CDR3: CASSRIATNEQFF
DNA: TGTGCCAGCAGCCGGATAGCGACAAATGAGCAGTTCTTC

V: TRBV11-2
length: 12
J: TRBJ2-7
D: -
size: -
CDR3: CASNPEGYEHYF
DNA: TGTGCCAGCAATCCCGAGGGCTACGAGCATTACTTC

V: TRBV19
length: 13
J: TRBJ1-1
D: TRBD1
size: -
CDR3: CASQGVTLNEAFF
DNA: TGTGCCAGTCAGGGGGTCACTTTGAATGAAGCTTTCTTT

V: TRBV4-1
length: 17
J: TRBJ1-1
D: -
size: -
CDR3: CTSSQDLDLMMNTEAFF
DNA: TGCACCAGCAGCCAAGATTTGGACCTCATGATGAACACTGAAGCTTTCTTT

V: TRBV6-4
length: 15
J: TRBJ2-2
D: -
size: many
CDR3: CASSDLNENTGELFF
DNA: TGTGCCAGCAGTGATTTGAATGAGAACACCGGGGAGCTGTTTTTT

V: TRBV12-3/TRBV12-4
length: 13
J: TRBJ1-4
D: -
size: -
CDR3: CTRSLAGTEKLFF
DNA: TGTACCAGGAGTTTGGCAGGGACTGAAAAACTGTTTTTT

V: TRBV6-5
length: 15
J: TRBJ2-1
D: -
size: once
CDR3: CASSRSAGGYNKPFF
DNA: TGTGCCAGCAGTCGCTCGGCCGGGGGATACAATAAGCCGTTCTTC